This T cell receptor beta chain was identified in a study of T cells after yellow fever vaccination. Study information: Some fractions had low cell numbers, and these were prepared with SMART-Seq v4 Ultra Low Input.

This clonotype was picked up a small number of times. Antigen specificity is unknown. General study results and limits: At under 97% for CD4 and over 80% for CD8, most primary-vaccination clones showed up again after the booster.

Researchers made TCR cDNA using 5'RACE template switching, and this step added a universal primer site and UMIs. One entry per CDR3 protein results from TCRdb running MiXCR on the 5' RACE reads. The sample holds about 230,000 distinct CDR3 sequences, approximately 6.3% seen once. The material sequenced was CD4+ T cells sorted from PBMCs, taken on the day of the yellow fever booster vaccination. This sequence originates from a young man who received the YFV17D yellow fever vaccine.

In DNA, the CDR3 is TGTGCCAGCAGCCAAGCAGGGTGGAATCAGCCCCAGCATTTT. Amino acids: CASSQAGWNQPQHF. The rearrangement joins TRBV14 to TRBJ1-5, with D maybe TRBD1 (5 bases). Germline V gene lookup returns CDR1 SGHDN and CDR2 FVKESK. This CDR3 region has 14 residues. The V end was cut by 1 base, the J end by 4 bases, with 8 bases between.